Below are 12 T cell receptor beta chains sequenced from a single sample in a study of OX40 agonist ivuxolimab in advanced cancers. Profiling relied on immunoSEQ multiplex PCR, and the TCRdb table lists in-frame clones only, not all of them. The sample shows about 59,000 clones, around 84% of them seen only once. Sequencing was performed on CD4+ or CD8+ T cells sorted from blood, taken in a trial of the OX40 agonist ivuxolimab. The receptors come from an adult with an advanced solid tumor such as melanoma, head and neck, liver or kidney cancer.

The chain carries TRBV7-9 and TRBJ1-4; the D gene is possibly TRBD1 (6 bases). The V end lost 3 bases, the J end lost 8 bases, and 10 bases lay between the germline ends. The CDR3 is 13 residues long. Per the germline V gene, CDR1 is SEHNR and CDR2 is FQNEAQ (reference sequence). This CDR3 is CASSFGGEEKLFF. Here the CDR3 DNA reads TGTGCCAGCAGCTTTGGGGGCGAAGAAAAACTGTTTTTT.

The chain combines TRBV2 with TRBJ2-3, with 9 bases identical to TRBD2. CDR1 and CDR2 (germline): SNHLY, FYNNEI. The CDR3 consists of 16 residues. With V trimmed by 1 base and J by 0 bases, 2 bases remained unmatched. The CDR3, as DNA: TGTGCCAGCAGTGAAGAGCTAGCGGGGAGCACAGATACGCAGTATTTT. It encodes CASSEELAGSTDTQYF. Supplemented by reference TRBV2 and TRBJ2-3, the full variable domain reads EPEVTQTPSHQVTQMGQEVILRCVPISNHLYFYWYRQILGQKVEFLVSFYNNEISEKSEIFDDQFSVERPDGSNFTLKIRSTKLEDSAMYFCASSEELAGSTDTQYFGPGTRLTVL.

This rearrangement joins TRBV18 to TRBJ1-2, with TRBD1 as a possible D gene (5 bases). The V end was cut by 5 bases, the J end by 0 bases, with 10 bases between. The CDR3 is made up of 14 amino acids. Germline CDR1 and CDR2: KGHSH and LQKENI. The CDR3 here is CASSSQETNYGYTF. The CDR3 nucleotides read TGTGCCAGCTCATCACAGGAGACTAACTATGGCTACACCTTC.

The rearrangement joins TRBV11-1 to TRBJ2-5, with 14 bases that match TRBD2. Looked up from germline, CDR1 is SGHAT and CDR2 is FQDESV (reference sequence). J was trimmed by 7 bases and V by 6 bases; bases with no gene match: 7. CDR3 size: 15 residues. The CDR3 protein is CASRGLAGDTGTQYF. The DNA for the CDR3 is TGTGCCAGCAGGGGACTAGCGGGAGACACAGGGACCCAGTACTTC.

Here the CDR3 DNA reads TGTGCCAGCAGCTTAAATGACCCGGGACTAGCGGCGACCGGGGAGCTGTTTTTT. Translated: CASSLNDPGLAATGELFF. The V and J genes are TRBV7-3 and TRBJ2-2; 11 bases align to TRBD2. CDR3 size: 18 residues. With 1 base clipped from V and 5 bases from J, the junction kept 9 bases outside the gene matches. Germline V gene lookup returns CDR1 SGHTA and CDR2 FQGTGA.

The table lists this clone with a count of one. This chain connects TRBV6-5 to TRBJ2-1, with 7 bases lining up with TRBD2. CDR3 length: 15 amino acids. Germline V gene lookup returns CDR1 MNHEY and CDR2 SVGAGI. Trimming cost V 4 bases and J 7 bases; bases outside gene matches: 10. The DNA for the CDR3 is TGTGCCAGCAGTTCCGGACTAGGGCACCGGAATGAGCAGTTCTTC. Its protein is CASSSGLGHRNEQFF.

The chain employs TRBV5-1 and TRBJ2-7; no clear D. With 3 bases removed from V and 12 bases from J, the gap between germline ends came to 19 bases. The CDR3 runs 13 residues. CDR1 is SGHRS, CDR2 YFSETQ, per germline. In DNA form, the CDR3 reads TGCGCCAGCAGCTCACTTTTTGGGATCGAGGTGTACTTC. It codes for CASSSLFGIEVYF. Together with reference TRBV5-1 and TRBJ2-7, the CDR3 gives the full variable domain: KAGVTQTPRYLIKTRGQQVTLSCSPISGHRSVSWYQQTPGQGLQFLFEYFSETQRNKGNFPGRFSGRQFSNSRSEMNVSTLELGDSALYLCASSSLFGIEVYFGPGTRLTVT.

The J gene is TRBJ2-5, the V gene TRBV5-1; no reliable D call. CDR3 length equals 13 residues. CDR1 SGHRS and CDR2 YFSETQ come from the germline V gene. Trimming removed 5 bases at V and 2 bases at J, with 10 bases between. The CDR3 coding sequence is TGCGCCAGCAGTTCTGACGCGCAAGAGACCCAGTACTTC. Amino acids: CASSSDAQETQYF.

The CDR3 nucleotides read TGCAGCGCGGCGGGGGTAGCGGAGGGTACGCAGTATTTT. Protein sequence: CSAAGVAEGTQYF. The gene calls are TRBV29-1 and TRBJ2-3, with 7 bases that match TRBD2. CDR3 length: 13 residues. V dropped 7 bases and J dropped 8; count of bases not matched to a gene: 12. Germline CDR1 reads SQVTM; CDR2 reads ANQGSEA.

The chain recombines TRBV28 with TRBJ2-4, with 8 bases that match TRBD1. Germline V gene lookup returns CDR1 MDHEN and CDR2 SYDVKM. Trimming removed 2 bases from V and 8 bases from J; junction bases left unmatched: 5. The CDR3 has 14 amino acids. This CDR3 reads CASSLPDRAHIQYF. As DNA, the CDR3 is TGTGCCAGCAGTTTACCGGACAGGGCGCACATTCAGTACTTC.

J is TRBJ2-1 and V is TRBV4-1; no reliable D call. CDR1 and CDR2 from the germline V gene are MGHRA and YSYEKL. The CDR3 contains 17 residues. V was shortened by 1 base and J by 9 bases, with 22 bases between the two germline ends. The CDR3: CASSQGGGPLLPSEQFF. As DNA, the CDR3 is TGCGCCAGCAGCCAAGGAGGTGGGCCCCTTTTGCCCTCTGAGCAGTTCTTC.

J is TRBJ2-5 and V is TRBV10-3, with D perhaps matching TRBD1 (6 bases). The DNA end lines up better with TRBJ2-7; the J call may be wrong. The CDR3 totals 14 residues. The germline CDR1 and CDR2 sequences are ENHRY and SYGVKD. The CDR3 here is CATNRDSDSYEQYF. For the CDR3, the DNA is TGTGCCACAAACAGGGATTCGGACTCCTACGAGCAGTACTTC.